This section outlines one T cell receptor (beta chain) sequence together with its context. The CDR3 spans 16 residues. The germline CDR1 and CDR2 sequences are LGHNA and YSLEER. V lost 0 bases and J lost 8; bases outside the gene matches: 12. This sample was taken from a study of control samples from healthy donors and cancer patients. TCRdb's table, derived via immunoSEQ multiplex PCR, lists solely in-frame clones and lacks some. The profile shows about 180,000 clones, around nine tenths of them singletons. The chain has TRBV4-3 and TRBJ1-2, with 7 bases lining up with TRBD1. The TCR sequence derives from a man aged 25-40 years in good health. Material for sequencing was blood. In DNA form, the CDR3 reads TGCGCCAGCAGCCAAGACTGGGACAGCCTCTATGGGGGCTACACCTTC. Residues: CASSQDWDSLYGGYTF.